This TCR beta chain emerged from a study of cytomegalovirus exposure and HLA in healthy donors. Study findings and constraints: Available immune exposure information covered CMV serostatus only. Most sequenced TCRs were rare (though some public TCRs occurred in many donors).

The CDR3 contains 12 residues. Trimming cost V 3 bases and J 7 bases, with 7 bases left between them. Germline V gene sequence: CDR1 MNHEY, CDR2 SVGAGI. PCR involved 60 Vbeta and 13 Jbeta primers. TCRdb's table, derived via immunoSEQ multiplex PCR, lists solely in-frame clones and lacks some. The sample holds about 98,000 clones, less than 70% seen once. Worth noting for this clone: Its antigen is still unknown.

The clonotype was recovered from a female donor in good health and CMV-seronegative. Sequencing used PBMCs. The gene calls are TRBV6-5 and TRBJ2-1; D unclear. The CDR3, as DNA: TGTGCCAGCAGTTATGGCCTTAATGAGCAGTTCTTC. Translated: CASSYGLNEQFF.